Each of the 11 T cell receptor beta chains below was sequenced from the same sample in a study of tumor-infiltrating lymphocytes in primary liver carcinoma. A primer in the constant region served to generate TCR beta cDNA from 450 to 650 ng of total RNA. Nested multiplex PCR, run for three rounds with slightly modified ARM-PCR, yielded TCR beta libraries. Two initial PCR rounds of around 10 cycles each paired TRBV1-TRBV30 forward primers with a C-beta reverse primer. TCRdb reanalysed the multiplex PCR reads using MiXCR and keeps one entry per CDR3 protein. The sample carries 100,000 to 150,000 distinct CDR3 sequences, 50% to 80% recorded once. Both RNA and DNA were isolated together from about 20-30 mg of bulk tissue that had not been sorted. The sample consisted of liver tumor tissue from sampling region 3. As for subset: tumor region T3, left-lateral pole. The receptors derive from a woman aged 55-75 years with primary liver carcinoma and hepatitis B virus infection.

This clonotype was found a few times. A much larger clone differs from this one at a single base, so this may be a read error. The V gene is TRBV4-1, the J gene TRBJ2-5; TRBD1 matches at 7 bases. The CDR3 runs to 14 residues. Germline assignment: CDR1 MGHRA and CDR2 YSYEKL. The CDR3: CAGSHGRGQETQYF. CDR3 sequence (DNA): TGCGCCGGCAGCCATGGCAGGGGGCAAGAGACCCAGTACTTC.

A remark on this clonotype: A junction boundary mismatches the germline segment, possibly from a read error. The chain uses TRBV6-5 and TRBJ2-7; a weak D match, TRBD1 (6 bases). The V gene's germline CDR1 is MNHEY and CDR2 SVGAGI. This CDR3 is built from 15 residues. CDR3 protein: CASNLDRLVPYEQHF. CDR3 DNA: TGTGCCAGCAACCTTGACAGGTTGGTCCCCTACGAGCAGCACTTC.

This clonotype occurred many times. The V call is TRBV6-1, the J call TRBJ1-1; TRBD1 matches 8 bases. V shed 8 bases, J shed 1 base, and the junction held 15 bases outside the gene matches. From germline, CDR1 is MNHNS and CDR2 SASEGT. The CDR3 runs 17 residues. The CDR3 is CASPKEAGGLGNTEAFF. The CDR3 region has the DNA TGTGCCAGCCCGAAGGAGGCAGGGGGCCTTGGGAACACTGAAGCTTTCTTT.

About this clonotype: A junction end diverges from the germline sequence, so it may reflect a read error. The chain uses TRBV11-2 and TRBJ2-7; unclear D gene. The CDR3 runs to 12 residues. From germline, CDR1 is SGHAT and CDR2 FQNNGV. CDR3 sequence: CASSQSVNEQYF. The CDR3 DNA reads as TGTGCAAGCAGCCAGTCTGTCAACGAGCAGTACTTC.

Concerning this clonotype itself: One end of the junction does not line up with germline, which may come from a read error. The chain employs TRBV7-9 and TRBJ1-1; a weak D match, TRBD1 (6 bases). Germline V gene data show CDR1 as SEHNR and CDR2 as FQNEAQ (reference sequence). The CDR3 length is 16 residues. The DNA for the CDR3 is TGTGCCAGCAGCTGGGGGGGCGGCGCACTGAACACTGATGCTTTCTTT. Its translation is CASSWGGGALNTDAFF. The full variable domain, in which reference TRBV7-9 and TRBJ1-1 provide the parts outside the CDR3, is DTGVSQNPRHKITKRGQNVTFRCDPISEHNRLYWYRQTLGQGPEFLTYFQNEAQLEKSRLLSDRFSAERPKGSFSTLEIQRTEQGDSAMYLCASSWGGGALNTDAFFGQGTRLTVV.

This clonotype was detected only a few times. This sequence may be a read error, since a much larger clone differs from it by one base. This chain connects TRBV12-3 or TRBV12-4 to TRBJ2-5, with TRBD2 identical over 8 bases. Unmatched junction bases numbered 9, after V lost 4 bases and J lost 5 bases. The CDR3 covers 15 residues. The CDR3, as DNA: TGTGCCAGCAGTTCCCCACAGGGCGGGGGGGAGACCCAGTACTTC. Protein sequence: CASSSPQGGGETQYF.

This clonotype was counted many times. The V and J genes are TRBV6-1 and TRBJ2-1; TRBD2 matches at 11 bases. Trimming took 10 bases from V and 6 from J; bases not matched to a gene: 14. The CDR3 loop spans 16 amino acids. Germline loops: CDR1 MNHNS, CDR2 SASEGT. CDR3 in DNA: TGTGCCAAAAAAGGCTTCACTAGCGGGAGTACCAATGAGCAGTTCTTC. Encoded protein: CAKKGFTSGSTNEQFF.

The table lists this clonotype with a few counts. It may be a read error: a sequence one base away is much more abundant. This rearrangement joins TRBV6-1 to TRBJ2-6; possibly TRBD1 for D (5 bases). The CDR3 spans 15 residues. The germline gives CDR1 MNHNS, CDR2 SASEGT. The DNA of the CDR3 is TGTGCCAGCAAGTACGACCACTCTGGGGCCAACGTCCCGACTTTC. This encodes CASKYDHSGANVPTF.

Note on this clonotype: A junction boundary mismatches the germline segment, possibly from a read error. The CDR3 spells CTSSLDTGAQPQHF. CDR3 nucleotides: TGTACCAGCAGCTTAGACACGGGGGCCCAGCCCCAGCATTTT. This sequence joins TRBV11-2 and TRBJ1-5; maybe TRBD1 (6 bases). The CDR3 covers 14 residues. Germline CDR1 is SGHAT and CDR2 is FQNNGV.

This clonotype was counted a few times. This chain joins TRBV28 and TRBJ2-5, with 7 nucleotides matching TRBD2. Per germline, CDR1 MDHEN and CDR2 SYDVKM. The CDR3 contains 16 residues. V shed 4 bases and J 0 bases; nucleotides not matched to a gene: 8. CDR3 sequence: CASSSSRRGYQETQYF. The CDR3 nucleotides are TGTGCCAGCAGTTCCTCGAGGCGGGGGTACCAAGAGACCCAGTACTTC.

The sample holds a few counts of this clonotype. The V and J genes are TRBV28 and TRBJ2-5; possible D gene TRBD1, 6 bases. This CDR3 contains 16 residues. Looked up from germline, CDR1 is MDHEN and CDR2 is SYDVKM. Trimming left V 7 bases short and J 7 bases short, with 25 bases between. In DNA, the CDR3 is TGTGCCAGCAATCGTCCCCAACAGGGAAGGAAAGGGACCCAGTACTTC. It translates to CASNRPQQGRKGTQYF. The whole variable domain, filled in from reference TRBV28 and TRBJ2-5, reads DVKVTQSSRYLVKRTGEKVFLECVQDMDHENMFWYRQDPGLGLRLIYFSYDVKMKEKGDIPEGYSVSREKKERFSLILESASTNQTSMYLCASNRPQQGRKGTQYFGPGTRLLVL.